This TCR beta chain was sequenced in a study of blood T cell repertoires in COVID-19. Some clones are missing from TCRdb's copy, which holds only in-frame ones; the method was immunoSEQ multiplex PCR. The sample has 45,000 to 65,000 clones, roughly 84% seen once; the top ten hold around 5.5%. Trimming stripped 5 bases from V and 7 bases from J, with 10 bases between. This CDR3 contains 12 residues. Germline V gene lookup returns CDR1 SGHTS and CDR2 YDEGEE. The sequenced material came from peripheral blood. The V gene is TRBV5-8, the J gene TRBJ2-1; no reliable D call. The receptor was isolated from an elderly man in a cohort sampled during active COVID-19. CDR3 nucleotides: TGTGCCAGCAGACCCCGTAGTAATGAGCAGTTCTTC. It specifies CASRPRSNEQFF.